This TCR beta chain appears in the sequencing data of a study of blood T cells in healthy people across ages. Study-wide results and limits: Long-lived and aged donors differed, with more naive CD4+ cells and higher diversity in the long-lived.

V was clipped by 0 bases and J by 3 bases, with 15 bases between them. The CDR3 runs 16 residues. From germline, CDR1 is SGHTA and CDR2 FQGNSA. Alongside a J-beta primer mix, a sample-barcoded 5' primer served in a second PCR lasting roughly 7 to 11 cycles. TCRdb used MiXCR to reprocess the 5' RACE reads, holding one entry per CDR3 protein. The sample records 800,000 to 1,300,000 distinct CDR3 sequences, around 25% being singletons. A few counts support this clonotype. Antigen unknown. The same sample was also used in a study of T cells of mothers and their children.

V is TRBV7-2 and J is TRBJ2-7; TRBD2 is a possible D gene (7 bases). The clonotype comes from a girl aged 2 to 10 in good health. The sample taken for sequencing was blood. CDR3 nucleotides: TGTGCCAGCAGCTTAGCGGGAGGGGGTTTAGTCTACGAGCAGTACTTC. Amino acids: CASSLAGGGLVYEQYF. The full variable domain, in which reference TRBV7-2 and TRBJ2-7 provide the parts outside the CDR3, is GAGVSQSPSNKVTEKGKDVELRCDPISGHTALYWYRQSLGQGLEFLIYFQGNSAPDKSGLPSDRFSAERTGGSVSTLTIQRTQQEDSAVYLCASSLAGGGLVYEQYFGPGTRLTVT.